These 19 T cell receptor beta chains share one sample of origin, sequenced in a study of tumor-infiltrating lymphocytes in primary liver carcinoma. DNA and RNA were both co-extracted from approximately 20-30 mg of bulk tissue that had not been sorted. From approximately 0.5 ug of total RNA, TCR beta-specific cDNA was reverse-transcribed using a constant-region primer. Libraries covering TCR beta were generated through three nested multiplex PCR rounds (using a slightly modified ARM-PCR). Each of the first two PCR rounds ran around 10 cycles with TRBV1-TRBV30 forward and C-beta reverse primers. In TCRdb, the multiplex PCR reads were re-called with MiXCR into one record per CDR3 protein. The profile shows tens of thousands of distinct CDR3 sequences, roughly 80% of them singletons. Input material: liver tumor tissue from sampling region 3. The subset: tumor region T3, left-lateral pole. Receptors originate from a man aged 35 to 55 with primary liver carcinoma and hepatitis B virus infection.

To note about this clonotype: Its ends do not fully match the called genes, so a read error is possible. The CDR3 nucleotides are TGTACCAGCAGTGATGAGATAGGGGTGGAAGATACGCAGTATTTT. Translation gives CTSSDEIGVEDTQYF. The V and J genes are TRBV6-1 and TRBJ2-3, with D tentatively TRBD1 (5 bases). Germline CDR1 MNHNS, CDR2 SASEGT. This CDR3 comprises 15 residues.

The sample holds many counts of this clonotype. The rearrangement uses TRBV6-6 and TRBJ1-4; D gene ambiguous. CDR3 length equals 14 residues. V lost 5 bases to trimming and J lost 0 bases, with 7 bases between them. CDR1 is MNHNY and CDR2 is SVGAGI in the germline V gene (reference sequence). CDR3 nucleotides: TGTGCCAGCAGTCCAAACCCAACTAATGAAAAACTGTTTTTT. It codes for CASSPNPTNEKLFF.

The chain couples TRBV11-2 to TRBJ1-2, with unresolved D. This CDR3 is built from 13 residues. The V gene's germline CDR1 is SGHAT and CDR2 FQNNGV. Trimming stripped 10 bases from V and 0 bases from J, with 12 bases between. The CDR3 reads CANSSTANYGYTF. DNA for the CDR3: TGTGCCAACAGTTCAACGGCTAACTATGGCTACACCTTC.

Of note for this clonotype: One end of the junction does not line up with germline, which may come from a read error. The rearrangement uses TRBV11-2 and TRBJ2-2; TRBD1 or TRBD2 may be the D gene (5 bases each). The CDR3 extends over 17 amino acids. Germline CDR1 and CDR2: SGHAT and FQNNGV. The CDR3 reads CASSLALEGANTGELFF. The CDR3 DNA reads TGTGCCAGCAGTTTAGCACTAGAAGGGGCGAACACCGGGGAGCTGTTTTTC.

The chain recombines TRBV11-2 with TRBJ2-3; 7 bases map to TRBD1. CDR1 SGHAT and CDR2 FQNNGV come from the germline V gene. CDR3 length: 14 amino acids. The CDR3 loop reads CVSSLEGGTETQYF. DNA of the CDR3: TGTGTCAGTAGCTTAGAAGGGGGCACGGAAACGCAGTATTTT.

Notes on this clonotype: Germline and junction disagree at one end, which may indicate a read error. The gene calls are TRBV29-1 and TRBJ1-1, with 11 bases identical to TRBD1. CDR1 SQVTM and CDR2 ANQGSEA come from the germline V gene. This CDR3 region has 16 residues. The CDR3 sequence: CTVSTGQGALSTKAFF. For the CDR3, the DNA is TGCACTGTTTCGACCGGACAGGGGGCGCTTAGCACTAAAGCTTTCTTT.

In the case of this clonotype: Sequence at one end of the junction differs from germline and may be a read error. The chain couples TRBV12-3 or TRBV12-4 to TRBJ1-1; D might be TRBD1 (5 bases). CDR3 size: 13 residues. The CDR3 sequence is CASSKGSGTEGFF. The CDR3 DNA is TGTGCCAGCAGTAAGGGGTCAGGGACTGAAGGTTTCTTT.

With regard to this clonotype: Given the absence of the conserved phenylalanine or tryptophan at the CDR3 end, a read error is likely. The chain is built from TRBV2 and TRBJ2-7, with D perhaps assigned TRBD1 or TRBD2 (5 bases each). The CDR3 sequence is 15 residues long. The germline CDR1 and CDR2 sequences are SNHLY and FYNNEI. The CDR3 loop is CAGSENGAVSYEQYL. Written as DNA, the CDR3 is TGTGCCGGCAGTGAGAACGGGGCGGTCTCCTACGAGCAGTACCTC.

There are many counts of this clonotype. The DNA for the CDR3 is TGTGCCAGCAGTTTTACCGGTCCCTACGAGCAGTACTTC. Its translation is CASSFTGPYEQYF. This chain uses TRBV28 with TRBJ2-7; D gene unclear. This CDR3 has 13 amino acids. V lost 3 bases and J 2 bases, leaving 8 bases between the germline ends. Germline V gene data show CDR1 as MDHEN and CDR2 as SYDVKM.

This clonotype was counted once. The genes are TRBV11-2 and TRBJ2-5; no reliable D call. Trimming removed 5 bases from V and 10 bases from J, with 26 bases in between. The CDR3 length is 16 residues. CDR1 and CDR2 from the germline V gene are SGHAT and FQNNGV. CDR3 sequence: CASSQTPGGGEDSQYF. The CDR3 DNA is TGTGCCAGCAGCCAAACTCCTGGCGGTGGGGAAGATAGCCAGTACTTC.

This clonotype was detected once. The gene calls are TRBV5-5 and TRBJ1-1; D is perhaps TRBD1 (5 bases). Germline CDR1 reads SGHKS; CDR2 reads YYEKEE (reference sequence). V was clipped by 7 bases and J by 4 bases, with 26 bases between them. The CDR3 runs to 17 residues. CDR3 nucleotides: TGTGCCAGCGACCCGGGACTATCTGTCCCTTCGAGCACTGAAGCTTTCTTT. It codes for CASDPGLSVPSSTEAFF.

This clonotype showed up just once. Because the CDR3 is missing its conserved closing phenylalanine or tryptophan, this is likely a read error. V is TRBV11-2 and J is TRBJ1-4; no reliable D call. The CDR3 is 16 residues long. Trimming left V 5 bases short and J 11 bases short, with 24 bases between. Per germline, CDR1 SGHAT and CDR2 FQNNGV. The chain's CDR3 is CASSKTPGGTKDKLFL. CDR3 bases: TGTGCCAGCAGCAAGACTCCAGGAGGAACAAAAGATAAACTGTTTTTA.

Concerning this clonotype itself: The CDR3 carries no conserved terminal phenylalanine or tryptophan, so it likely arises from a read error. The chain links TRBV11-2 to TRBJ2-5; D call uncertain. Per the germline V gene, CDR1 is SGHAT and CDR2 is FQNNGV. This CDR3 region has 18 residues. The DNA for the CDR3 is TGTGCCAGCAGCTTAGCGAGGCTGGCCCTGGGAAAAAAAGAGACTCAGTACATC. Protein: CASSLARLALGKKETQYI.

In the case of this clonotype: The conserved closing phenylalanine or tryptophan is absent in this CDR3, likely reflecting a read error. In nucleotides, the CDR3 is TGTGTCAGCAGCCCCTCCGCCTTATCCTACAATGAGCAGTTCCTC. Protein sequence: CVSSPSALSYNEQFL. The rearrangement links TRBV5-4 to TRBJ2-1; D is ambiguous. The CDR3 contains 15 residues. Germline CDR1 is SGHNT and CDR2 is YYREEE (reference sequence).

As regards this clonotype: A junction end diverges from the germline sequence, so it may reflect a read error. The chain joins TRBV14 to TRBJ1-1, with TRBD1 identical over 8 bases. Germline-derived CDR1 and CDR2 are SGHDN and FVKESK. The CDR3 has 15 residues. Here the CDR3 reads CAISQGSRDRSETFF. CDR3 sequence (DNA): TGTGCCATCAGCCAAGGTTCCCGGGACAGGTCGGAAACTTTCTTT.

Regarding this clonotype: This may be a read error: a much more frequent sequence differs by one nucleotide. The chain is built from TRBV6-1 and TRBJ2-1, with D perhaps matching TRBD1 (6 bases). The CDR3 covers 14 residues. Germline CDR1 and CDR2: MNHNS and SASEGT. CDR3 DNA sequence: TGTGCAAGCAGTGGATGGCAGGGGACGGATGAGCAGTTCTTC. It translates to CASSGWQGTDEQFF.

On this clonotype itself: The CDR3 does not close with the conserved phenylalanine or tryptophan, likely indicating a read error. The rearrangement joins TRBV4-2 to TRBJ2-3; tentatively, D is TRBD2 (6 bases). CDR1 LGHNA and CDR2 YNFKEQ come from the germline V gene. The CDR3 has 15 residues. This CDR3 is CTSSQEKGVTDTQYL. The CDR3 DNA reads TGTACTAGCAGCCAAGAGAAGGGAGTGACAGATACGCAGTATTTA.

This clonotype was observed a handful of times. A clone one base away is much larger, so this may be a read error. This chain connects TRBV7-9 to TRBJ2-3; 10 bases match TRBD2. The germline gives CDR1 SEHNR, CDR2 FQNEAQ (reference sequence). CDR3 length: 14 residues. The CDR3: CASSLLAGEDAQYF. Here the CDR3 DNA reads TGTGCCAGCAGCTTACTAGCGGGAGAAGATGCGCAGTATTTT.

As to this clonotype: Sequence at one end of the junction differs from germline and may be a read error. The gene calls are TRBV6-2 or TRBV6-3 and TRBJ1-3, with D perhaps TRBD1 (5 bases). Germline V gene sequence: CDR1 MNHEY, CDR2 SVGEGT. The CDR3 length is 15 residues. In nucleotides, the CDR3 is TGTACCAGCTGTTACTCGGGACCGTGGTCGGATACCATATATTTT. Translated: CTSCYSGPWSDTIYF.